This paragraph covers one T cell receptor (beta chain) sequence. As yet, its antigen is unknown. V lost 1 base to trimming and J lost 1 base, with 29 bases between them. CDR1 is SGHVS, CDR2 FQNEAQ, per germline. There are 22 residues in the CDR3. UMIs and a universal primer site were added when TCR cDNA was made by 5'RACE template switching. TCRdb called the 5' RACE reads again in MiXCR, with one record for every CDR3 protein. The sample shows over 250,000 distinct CDR3 sequences, about 5.2% of them seen only once. The sample is drawn from a study of T cells after yellow fever vaccination. Whole-study results and caveats: The presence of abundant clonotypes contaminating from the bulk population was possible in FACS-sorted repertoires. Once the booster was given, most primary-vaccination clones reappeared, at approximately 97% for CD4 and roughly 91% for CD8. The secondary response was weaker but peaked faster, day 5 versus 15.

This chain links TRBV7-8 with TRBJ2-4, with D perhaps matching TRBD1 (5 bases). The receptor was derived from a young man who received the YFV17D yellow fever vaccine. The material sequenced was CD4+ T cells sorted from PBMCs, taken on the day of the yellow fever booster vaccination. The CDR3 DNA reads as TGTGCCAGCAGCTTAGTGGACCGGCAGGGCTTGAATTTACTATTGGCCAAAAACATTCAGTACTTC. Protein product: CASSLVDRQGLNLLLAKNIQYF.